This paragraph covers one TCR beta chain sequence. Its antigen is not identified. The data were taken from a study of PD-1 blockade in classical Hodgkin lymphoma. General observations from the study: Factors driving the repertoire differences, possibly disease activity or prior therapy, remain undefined. When set against healthy donors, newly diagnosed patients were reported to show lower baseline TCR diversity.

Time point here: newly diagnosed, previously untreated cHL patient sample. Negative selection with magnets was how CD8+ T cells were isolated from the thawed PBMCs. Comparator PBMCs were from newly diagnosed, untreated classical Hodgkin lymphoma. The data were produced by immunoSEQ multiplex PCR, yet TCRdb's version contains in-frame clones alone and is incomplete. The repertoire consists of about 21,000 clones, with approximately 90% occurring once and the leading ten covering roughly 7%. The germline gives CDR1 SGHTA, CDR2 FQGNSA. The CDR3 length is 16 residues. Between the trimmed V and J ends, which lost 3 bases and 1 base, there was a span of 16 bases.

The sample taken for sequencing was CD8+ T cells from blood. The TCR sequence derives from a human donor with classical Hodgkin lymphoma. This chain links TRBV7-2 with TRBJ2-7, with D maybe TRBD1 (6 bases). In DNA form, the CDR3 reads TGTGCCAGCAGCTTGTATGCACAGGGCATTTCCTACGAGCAGTACTTC. It codes for CASSLYAQGISYEQYF.